This T cell receptor (beta chain) was recorded in a study of cytomegalovirus exposure and HLA in healthy donors. Whole-study results and caveats: In a later analysis, first-cohort TCR clusters were found to tend to co-occur in the 120 or so validation repertoires. The study designated 160 or so TCR beta chains cytomegalovirus-associated. Most TCR sequences proved rare, with some public TCRs found in many donors.

While the first cohort had over 650 subjects, the donors belonged to the separate validation cohort of 120 subjects. Repertoires were generated with immunoSEQ multiplex PCR, while TCRdb's copy carries only in-frame clones and drops some. The data contain about 70,000 clones, 90% to 95% of them seen just once; the ten biggest clones take up 1.5% to 2%. Notes on this clone: The antigen remains unidentified.

The specimen was PBMCs. This TCR derives from a woman under 30 in good health and CMV-seropositive.

CDR3 DNA: TGTGCCAGCAGTGTGTTAGGGGATTTCGCGGGCTACACCTTC. Its translation is CASSVLGDFAGYTF. The V gene is TRBV2, the J gene TRBJ1-2; D might be TRBD1 (5 bases). Germline values: CDR1 SNHLY, CDR2 FYNNEI. Trimming stripped 4 bases from V and 8 bases from J, with 17 bases between. This CDR3 has 14 amino acids. Supplemented by reference TRBV2 and TRBJ1-2, the full variable domain reads EPEVTQTPSHQVTQMGQEVILRCVPISNHLYFYWYRQILGQKVEFLVSFYNNEISEKSEIFDDQFSVERPDGSNFTLKIRSTKLEDSAMYFCASSVLGDFAGYTFGSGTRLTVV.